This TCR beta chain was recorded in a study of cytomegalovirus exposure and HLA in healthy donors. Whole-study results and caveats: There were about 160 TCR beta chains listed as cytomegalovirus-associated. Further analysis was carried out later, and it showed several of the most significant clusters appearing linked to common viral pathogens.

In the PCR, 60 Vbeta and 13 Jbeta primers were used. Measured with immunoSEQ multiplex PCR; TCRdb has only the in-frame clones, and not every one. Its table records 100,000 to 150,000 clones. Unmatched junction bases numbered 8, after V lost 8 bases and J lost 5 bases. This CDR3 is built from 15 residues. Germline V gene sequence: CDR1 MNHEY, CDR2 SMNVEV (reference sequence). As regards this clone: The target antigen is unknown.

Sequenced material: PBMCs. This rearrangement joins TRBV27 to TRBJ1-6; 8 bases fit TRBD1. The clonotype originates from a woman aged 40 to 49 in good health and CMV-seronegative. This CDR3 reads CASHQQGVDNSPLHF. The DNA of the CDR3 is TGTGCCAGCCACCAACAGGGGGTCGATAATTCACCCCTCCACTTT.